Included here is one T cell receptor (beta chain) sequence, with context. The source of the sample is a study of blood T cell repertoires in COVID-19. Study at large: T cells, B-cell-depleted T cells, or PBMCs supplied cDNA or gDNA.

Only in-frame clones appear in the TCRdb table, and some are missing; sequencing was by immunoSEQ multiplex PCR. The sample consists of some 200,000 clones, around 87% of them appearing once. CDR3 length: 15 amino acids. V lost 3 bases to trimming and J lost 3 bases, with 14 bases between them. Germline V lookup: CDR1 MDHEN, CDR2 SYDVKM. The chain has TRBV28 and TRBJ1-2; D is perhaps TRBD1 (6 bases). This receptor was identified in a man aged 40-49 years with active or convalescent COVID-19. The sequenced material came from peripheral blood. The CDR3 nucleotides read TGTGCCAGCAGTTTGAGGGGAGGGGGAGACTATGGCTACACCTTC. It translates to CASSLRGGGDYGYTF.